The 7 T cell receptor beta chains given below trace back to one sample, sequenced in a study of T cell responses to AZD1222 COVID-19 vaccine. Only in-frame clones appear in the TCRdb table, and some are missing; sequencing was by immunoSEQ multiplex PCR. Here the sample spans over 100,000 clones, about 85% being singletons. Sample: peripheral blood, taken on day 0 of AZD1222 vaccination. These receptors all stem from an adult in good health.

The chain links TRBV19 to TRBJ2-7, with 8 bases matching TRBD1. V shed 5 bases, J shed 3 bases, and the junction held 9 bases outside the gene matches. Germline V gene sequence: CDR1 LNHDA, CDR2 SQIVND (reference sequence). The CDR3 is 15 amino acids. The CDR3, as DNA: TGTGCCAGTAGTCTGTGGACAGGGACAAACTACGAGCAGTACTTC. Protein sequence: CASSLWTGTNYEQYF.

This clone has only one observation. The chain combines TRBV3-1 (or the pseudogene TRBV3-2) with TRBJ2-5, with D possibly called TRBD1 or TRBD2 (5 bases each). This CDR3 has 18 amino acids. Per the germline V gene, CDR1 is LGHDT and CDR2 is YNNKEL (reference sequence). V was pared by 0 bases and J by 0 bases, with 17 bases between. The DNA of the CDR3 is TGTGCCAGCAGCCAAGAGAAGCGTAAGCTGGGGGACCAAGAGACCCAGTACTTC. Protein sequence: CASSQEKRKLGDQETQYF.

The chain combines TRBV7-2 with TRBJ1-1; possibly TRBD1 for D (5 bases). Trimming removed 3 bases at V and 4 bases at J, with 12 bases between. This CDR3 comprises 14 residues. In germline, CDR1 is SGHTA, CDR2 FQGNSA. CDR3 region: CASSFSGGTTEAFF. The DNA of the CDR3 is TGTGCCAGCAGCTTCAGCGGGGGGACCACTGAAGCTTTCTTT.

The chain carries TRBV29-1 and TRBJ1-1; 8 nucleotides align to TRBD1. Per the germline V gene, CDR1 is SQVTM and CDR2 is ANQGSEA. The CDR3 has 15 residues. V lost 4 bases and J lost 6; bases outside the gene matches: 13. This CDR3 is CSVVSQGARSPEAFF. For the CDR3, the DNA is TGCAGCGTTGTTTCGCAGGGGGCTCGGTCGCCTGAAGCTTTCTTT.

On this clone itself: The sample has other DNA sequences that encode this CDR3 too. The rearrangement links TRBV15 to TRBJ2-3; D is unresolved. The ends were cut back, 0 bases at V and 4 bases at J, with 5 bases in the middle. The CDR3 covers 13 residues. Germline CDR1 and CDR2: LNHNV and YYDKDF (reference sequence). The CDR3 loop reads CATSRELSDTQYF. CDR3 in DNA: TGTGCCACCAGCAGAGAATTGTCAGATACGCAGTATTTT.

The chain is built from TRBV5-1 and TRBJ2-3; D ambiguous. The germline V and J ends were trimmed by 4 bases and 0 bases, with 9 bases remaining between them. The V gene's germline CDR1 is SGHRS and CDR2 YFSETQ. CDR3 size: 14 residues. The CDR3 protein is CASSLEFSTDTQYF. Written as DNA, the CDR3 is TGCGCCAGCAGCCTCGAGTTCAGCACAGATACGCAGTATTTT.

The V gene is TRBV5-1, the J gene TRBJ2-1; a possible D gene is TRBD1 (6 bases). CDR3 size: 16 residues. V gave up 8 bases and J gave up 1 base, with 19 bases separating them. CDR1 SGHRS and CDR2 YFSETQ come from the germline V gene. The CDR3 DNA reads as TGCGCCAGATGGACACAAAAAGGGGGATCCTACAATGAGCAGTTCTTC. Translated: CARWTQKGGSYNEQFF.